This TCR beta chain is from a study of blood T cell repertoires in COVID-19. The overall study: In each case, the material was cDNA or gDNA derived from T cells, B-cell-depleted T cells, or PBMCs.

Germline values: CDR1 LGHDT, CDR2 YNNKEL (reference sequence). The CDR3 extends over 16 amino acids. Losses at the gene ends were 3 bases for V and 4 bases for J; bases not matched to a gene: 9. Method: immunoSEQ multiplex PCR; TCRdb's copy keeps in-frame clones and lacks some. The sample lists 110,000 or so clones, 77% seen once, with over 6.5% in the top ten. The clonotype comes from a human donor in a cohort sampled during active COVID-19. The chain combines TRBV3-1 (or the pseudogene TRBV3-2) with TRBJ2-7, with TRBD2 identical over 10 bases. The sequenced sample consisted of peripheral blood. CDR3 protein: CASSQGPSGSVYEQYF. The CDR3 DNA reads as TGTGCCAGCAGCCAGGGCCCTAGCGGGAGTGTATACGAGCAGTACTTC.